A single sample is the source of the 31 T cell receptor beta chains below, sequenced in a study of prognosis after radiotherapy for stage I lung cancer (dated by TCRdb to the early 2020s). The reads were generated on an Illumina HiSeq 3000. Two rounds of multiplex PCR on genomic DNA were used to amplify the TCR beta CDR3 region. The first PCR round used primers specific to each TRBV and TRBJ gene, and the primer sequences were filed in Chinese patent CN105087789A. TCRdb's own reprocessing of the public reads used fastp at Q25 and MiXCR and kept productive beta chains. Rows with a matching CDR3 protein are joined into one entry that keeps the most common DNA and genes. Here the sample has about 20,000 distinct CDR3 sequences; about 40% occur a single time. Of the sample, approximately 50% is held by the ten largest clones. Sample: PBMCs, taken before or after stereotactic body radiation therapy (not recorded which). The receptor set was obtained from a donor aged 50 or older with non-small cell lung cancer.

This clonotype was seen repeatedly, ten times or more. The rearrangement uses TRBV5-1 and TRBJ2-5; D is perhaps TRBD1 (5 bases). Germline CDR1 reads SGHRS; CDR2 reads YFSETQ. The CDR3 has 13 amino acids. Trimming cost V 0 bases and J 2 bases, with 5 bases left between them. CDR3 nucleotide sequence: TGCGCCAGCAGCTTGGGACAGCAAGAGACCCAGTACTTC. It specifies CASSLGQQETQYF.

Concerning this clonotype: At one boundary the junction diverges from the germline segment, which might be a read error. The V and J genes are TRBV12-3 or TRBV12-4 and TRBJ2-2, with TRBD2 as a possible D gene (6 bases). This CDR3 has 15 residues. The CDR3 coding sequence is TGTACCAGCAGTCTAAGTGGGAGGCCCACCGGGGAGCTGTTTTTC. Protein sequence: CTSSLSGRPTGELFF.

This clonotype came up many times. The CDR3 DNA sequence: TGTGCCAGCAGTTCGCCCCCCCCGGGCTCTTCACCCCTCCACTTT. This translates into CASSSPPPGSSPLHF. This sequence joins TRBV27 and TRBJ1-6; no clear D. The CDR3 totals 15 residues. V lost 4 bases and J 9 bases, leaving 16 bases between the germline ends. Looked up from germline, CDR1 is MNHEY and CDR2 is SMNVEV (reference sequence).

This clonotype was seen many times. CDR3 amino acids: CSARDFLSSLETQYF. The CDR3 nucleotides read TGCAGTGCTAGAGATTTTTTGTCTAGCTTGGAGACCCAGTACTTC. V usage is TRBV20-1 and J usage is TRBJ2-5; a possible D gene is TRBD2 (5 bases). From germline, CDR1 is DFQATT and CDR2 SNEGSKA (reference sequence). Between the trimmed V and J ends, which lost 0 bases and 5 bases, there was a span of 16 bases. The CDR3 has 15 amino acids.

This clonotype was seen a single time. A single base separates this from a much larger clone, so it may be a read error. The CDR3 sequence is CGALGYSGQPQHF. The CDR3 DNA reads as TGCGGTGCCCTGGGCTATTCGGGACAGCCCCAGCATTTT. V gene TRBV20-1 combines with J gene TRBJ1-5; D unclear. Germline lookup yields CDR1 DFQATT and CDR2 SNEGSKA (reference sequence). The CDR3 spans 13 residues.

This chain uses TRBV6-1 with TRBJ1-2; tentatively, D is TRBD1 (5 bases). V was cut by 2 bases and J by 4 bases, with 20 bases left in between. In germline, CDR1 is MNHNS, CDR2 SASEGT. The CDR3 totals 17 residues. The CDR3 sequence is CASSESLYRTPSYGYTF. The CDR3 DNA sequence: TGTGCCAGCAGTGAAAGCCTGTACAGGACTCCCAGCTATGGCTACACCTTC.

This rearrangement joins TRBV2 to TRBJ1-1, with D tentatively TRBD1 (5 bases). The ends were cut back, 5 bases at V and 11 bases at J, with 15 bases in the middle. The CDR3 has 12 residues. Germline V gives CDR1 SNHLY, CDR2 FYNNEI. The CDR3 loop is CASSNRDPRAFF. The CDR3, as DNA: TGTGCCAGCAGTAACCGGGACCCCCGGGCTTTCTTT. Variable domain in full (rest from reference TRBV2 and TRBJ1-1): EPEVTQTPSHQVTQMGQEVILRCVPISNHLYFYWYRQILGQKVEFLVSFYNNEISEKSEIFDDQFSVERPDGSNFTLKIRSTKLEDSAMYFCASSNRDPRAFFGQGTRLTVV.

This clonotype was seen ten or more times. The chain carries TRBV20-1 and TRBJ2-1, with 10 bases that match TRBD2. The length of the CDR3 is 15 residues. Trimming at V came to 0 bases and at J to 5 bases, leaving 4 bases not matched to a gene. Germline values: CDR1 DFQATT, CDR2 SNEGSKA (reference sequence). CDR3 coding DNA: TGCAGTGCTAGAGATCCTAGCGGGAGTGACAATGAGCAGTTCTTC. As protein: CSARDPSGSDNEQFF.

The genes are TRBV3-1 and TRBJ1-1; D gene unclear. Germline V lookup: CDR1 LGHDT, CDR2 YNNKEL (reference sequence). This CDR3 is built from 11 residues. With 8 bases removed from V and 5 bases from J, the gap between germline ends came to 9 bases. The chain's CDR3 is CASQVGTEAFF. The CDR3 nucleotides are TGTGCCAGCCAAGTGGGAACTGAAGCTTTCTTT.

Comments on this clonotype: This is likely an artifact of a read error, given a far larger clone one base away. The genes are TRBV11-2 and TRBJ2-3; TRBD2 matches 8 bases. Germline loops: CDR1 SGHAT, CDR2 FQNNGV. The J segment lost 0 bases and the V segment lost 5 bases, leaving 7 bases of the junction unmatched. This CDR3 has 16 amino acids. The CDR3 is CASSLTSVPSTDTQYF. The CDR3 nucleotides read TGTGCCAGCAGCCTGACTAGCGTCCCTAGCACAGATACGCAGTATTTT.

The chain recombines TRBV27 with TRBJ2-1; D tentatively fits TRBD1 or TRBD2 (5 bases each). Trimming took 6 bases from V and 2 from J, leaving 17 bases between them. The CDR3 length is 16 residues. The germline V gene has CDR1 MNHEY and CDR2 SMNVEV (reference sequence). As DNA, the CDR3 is TGTGCCAGCAGCTCCCTCGATAAGGGACCCTACAATGAGCAGTTCTTC. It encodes CASSSLDKGPYNEQFF.

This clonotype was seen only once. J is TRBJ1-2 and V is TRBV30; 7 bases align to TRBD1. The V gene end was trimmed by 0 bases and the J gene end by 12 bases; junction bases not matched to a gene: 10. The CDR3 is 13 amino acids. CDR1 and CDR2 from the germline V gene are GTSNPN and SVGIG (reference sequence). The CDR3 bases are TGTGCCTGGAGTGTACAGGCCCGGACAGGTCACACCTTC. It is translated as CAWSVQARTGHTF.

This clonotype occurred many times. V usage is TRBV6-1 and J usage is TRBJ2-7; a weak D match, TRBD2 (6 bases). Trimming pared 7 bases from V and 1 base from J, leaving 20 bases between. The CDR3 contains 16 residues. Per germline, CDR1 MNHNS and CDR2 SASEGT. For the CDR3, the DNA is TGTGCCAGCACCGAAAGGGCGGGACGGGGTTCCTACGAGCAGTACTTC. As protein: CASTERAGRGSYEQYF.

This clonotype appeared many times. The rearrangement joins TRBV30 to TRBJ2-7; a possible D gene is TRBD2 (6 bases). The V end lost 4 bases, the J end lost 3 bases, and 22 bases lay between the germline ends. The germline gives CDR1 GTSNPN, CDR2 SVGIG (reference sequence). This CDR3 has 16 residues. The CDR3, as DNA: TGTGCCTGGATCACGCCCCTGGGTGGGGGGTACTACGAGCAGTACTTC. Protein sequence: CAWITPLGGGYYEQYF. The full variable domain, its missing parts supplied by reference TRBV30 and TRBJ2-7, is SQTIHQWPATLVQPVGSPLSLECTVEGTSNPNLYWYRQAAGRGLQLLFYSVGIGQISSEVPQNLSASRPQDRQFILSSKKLLLSDSGFYLCAWITPLGGGYYEQYFGPGTRLTVT.

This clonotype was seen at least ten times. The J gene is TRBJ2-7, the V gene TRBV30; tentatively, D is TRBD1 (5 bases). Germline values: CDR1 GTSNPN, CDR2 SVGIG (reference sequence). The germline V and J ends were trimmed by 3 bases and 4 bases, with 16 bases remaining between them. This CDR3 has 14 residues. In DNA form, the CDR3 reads TGTGCCTGGAGCGCCAGGGCAGGGTGGTACGAGCAGTACTTC. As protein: CAWSARAGWYEQYF.

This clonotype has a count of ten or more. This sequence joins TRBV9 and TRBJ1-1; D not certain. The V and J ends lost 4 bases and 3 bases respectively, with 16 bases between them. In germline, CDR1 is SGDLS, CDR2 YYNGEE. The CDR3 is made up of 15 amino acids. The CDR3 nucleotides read TGTGCCAGCAGCTCCTTCGACGGAGCTCACACTGAAGCTTTCTTT. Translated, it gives CASSSFDGAHTEAFF.

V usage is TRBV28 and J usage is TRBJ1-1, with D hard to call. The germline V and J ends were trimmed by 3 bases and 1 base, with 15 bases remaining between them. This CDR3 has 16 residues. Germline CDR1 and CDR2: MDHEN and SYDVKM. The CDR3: CASSLGGAGKNTEAFF. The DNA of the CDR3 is TGTGCCAGCAGTTTGGGAGGTGCTGGGAAGAACACTGAAGCTTTCTTT.

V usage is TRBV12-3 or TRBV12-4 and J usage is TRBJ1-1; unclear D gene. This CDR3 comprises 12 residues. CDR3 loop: CESSSSGRSAFF. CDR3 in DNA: TGTGAAAGCAGCTCTTCCGGAAGGTCCGCTTTCTTT.

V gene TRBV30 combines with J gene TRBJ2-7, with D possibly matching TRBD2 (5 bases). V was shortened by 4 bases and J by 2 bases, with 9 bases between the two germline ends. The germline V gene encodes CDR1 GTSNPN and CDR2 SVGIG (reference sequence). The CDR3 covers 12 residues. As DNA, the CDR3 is TGTGCCTGGAATTCCGGGGCCTACGAGCAGTACTTC. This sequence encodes CAWNSGAYEQYF.

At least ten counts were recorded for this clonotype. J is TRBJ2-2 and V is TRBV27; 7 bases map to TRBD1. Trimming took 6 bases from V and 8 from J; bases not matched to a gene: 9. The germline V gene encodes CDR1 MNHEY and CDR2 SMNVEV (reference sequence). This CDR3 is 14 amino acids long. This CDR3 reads CASRPKQGFGELFF. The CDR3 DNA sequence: TGTGCCAGCAGACCTAAACAGGGGTTTGGGGAGCTGTTTTTT.

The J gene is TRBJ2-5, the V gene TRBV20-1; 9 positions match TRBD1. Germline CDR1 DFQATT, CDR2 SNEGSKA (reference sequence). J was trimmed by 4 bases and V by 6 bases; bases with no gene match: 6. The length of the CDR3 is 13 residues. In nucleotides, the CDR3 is TGCAGTGCAGGGACAGGGAGGGGAGAGACCCAGTACTTC. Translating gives CSAGTGRGETQYF.

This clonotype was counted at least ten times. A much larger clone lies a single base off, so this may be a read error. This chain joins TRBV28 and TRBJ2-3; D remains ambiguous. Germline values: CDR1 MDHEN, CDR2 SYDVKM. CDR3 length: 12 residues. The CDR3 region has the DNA TGTGCCAGCAGTTCTTACACAGATACGCAGTGTTTT. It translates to CASSSYTDTQCF.

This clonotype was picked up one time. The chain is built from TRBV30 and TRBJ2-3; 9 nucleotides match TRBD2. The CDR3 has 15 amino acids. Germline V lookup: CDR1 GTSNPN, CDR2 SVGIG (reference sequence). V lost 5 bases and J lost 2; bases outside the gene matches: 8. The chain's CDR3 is CAWGPGLAFTDTQYF. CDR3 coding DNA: TGTGCCTGGGGGCCGGGACTAGCCTTCACAGATACGCAGTATTTT.

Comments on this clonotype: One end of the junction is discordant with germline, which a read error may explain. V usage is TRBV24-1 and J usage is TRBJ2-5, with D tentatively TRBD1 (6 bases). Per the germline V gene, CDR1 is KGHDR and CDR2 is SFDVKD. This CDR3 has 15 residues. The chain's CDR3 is CATSDLQGYQGTQYF. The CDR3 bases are TGTGCAACCAGTGATTTGCAGGGGTACCAAGGGACCCAGTACTTC.

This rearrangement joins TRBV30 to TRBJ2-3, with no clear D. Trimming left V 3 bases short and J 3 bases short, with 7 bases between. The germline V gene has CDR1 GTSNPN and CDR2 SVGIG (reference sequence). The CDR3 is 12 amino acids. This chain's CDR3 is CAWREWTDTQYF. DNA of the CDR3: TGTGCCTGGAGGGAGTGGACAGATACGCAGTATTTT.

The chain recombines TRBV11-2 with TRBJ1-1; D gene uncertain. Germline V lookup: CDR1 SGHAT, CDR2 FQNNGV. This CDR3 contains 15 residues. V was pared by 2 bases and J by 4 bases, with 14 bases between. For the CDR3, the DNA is TGTGCCAGCAGCTTAAAGGCGGCTCGGGGCACTGAAGCTTTCTTT. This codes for CASSLKAARGTEAFF.

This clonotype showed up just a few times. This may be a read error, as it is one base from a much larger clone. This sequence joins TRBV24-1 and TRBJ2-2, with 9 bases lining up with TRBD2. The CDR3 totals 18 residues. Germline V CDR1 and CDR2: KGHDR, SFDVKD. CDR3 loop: CATSDGGIAGVRTGELSF. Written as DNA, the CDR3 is TGTGCCACCAGTGACGGGGGAATAGCGGGAGTACGGACCGGGGAGCTGTCTTTT.

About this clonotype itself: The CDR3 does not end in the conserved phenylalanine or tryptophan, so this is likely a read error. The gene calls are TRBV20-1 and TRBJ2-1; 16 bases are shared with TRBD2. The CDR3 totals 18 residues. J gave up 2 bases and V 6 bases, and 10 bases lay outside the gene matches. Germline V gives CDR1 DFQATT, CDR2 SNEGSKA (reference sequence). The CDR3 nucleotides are TGCAGTGCCTTATTACCGGGACTAGCGGGAGGGCCCTACAATGAGCAGTTCCTC. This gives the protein CSALLPGLAGGPYNEQFL.

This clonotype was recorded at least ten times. The DNA for the CDR3 is TGTGCCAGCAGTTACCAGGGAGTCGATAATTCACCCCTCCACTTT. It codes for CASSYQGVDNSPLHF. The chain has TRBV2 and TRBJ1-6; D perhaps matches TRBD1 (5 bases). Trimming pared 5 bases from V and 5 bases from J, leaving 13 bases between. This CDR3 contains 15 residues. Germline V lookup: CDR1 SNHLY, CDR2 FYNNEI.

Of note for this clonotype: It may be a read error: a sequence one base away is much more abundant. CDR3 sequence: CASSSKTRHRGNEKLFF. The CDR3 region has the DNA TGTGCCAGCAGTTCGAAAACACGGCACAGGGGGAATGAAAAACTGTTTTTT. The rearrangement links TRBV6-5 to TRBJ1-4, with TRBD1 identical over 8 bases. Unmatched junction bases numbered 12, after V lost 4 bases and J lost 5 bases. The CDR3 contains 17 residues. The germline CDR1 and CDR2 sequences are MNHEY and SVGAGI.

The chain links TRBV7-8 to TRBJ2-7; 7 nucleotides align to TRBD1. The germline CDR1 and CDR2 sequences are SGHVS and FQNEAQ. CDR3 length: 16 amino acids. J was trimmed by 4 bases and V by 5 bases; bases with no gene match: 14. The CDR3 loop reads CASSARTGTAPYEQYF. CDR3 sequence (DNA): TGTGCCAGCAGCGCCCGGACCGGGACAGCCCCGTACGAGCAGTACTTC.